The sequence of this TCR beta chain was determined in a study of response to subunit inactivated influenza vaccine. In TCRdb, the RT-PCR reads were re-called with MiXCR into one record per CDR3 protein. This table holds around 710,000 distinct CDR3 sequences, over 11% found once. This sequence was found in a man in his fifties who received an inactivated influenza vaccine. This specimen was PBMCs from blood, taken 14 to 15 days before vaccination.

The chain's CDR3 is CASSLGIRRDSHNEQFF. The CDR3 DNA reads TGTGCCAGCAGCTTAGGGATCCGGCGGGACTCTCACAATGAGCAGTTCTTC. The chain recombines TRBV11-2 with TRBJ2-1; possibly TRBD2 for D (6 bases). This CDR3 spans 17 amino acids. Germline V gene lookup returns CDR1 SGHAT and CDR2 FQNNGV. Trimming shortened V by 1 base and J by 5 bases, and 18 bases separated the two germline ends.